This T cell receptor beta chain was identified during a study of CD8 T cell repertoires and HIV-1 epitope variants. Study as a whole: The baseline condition was 1M T cells left uncultured.

Comment on this clone: Its antigen remains unidentified. Compared with germline, one end of the junction differs, possibly owing to a read error.

CDR1 and CDR2 from the germline V gene are SGHAT and FQNNGV. This CDR3 is 11 amino acids long. Measured with immunoSEQ multiplex PCR; TCRdb has only the in-frame clones, and not every one. Counted here are roughly 4,100 clones, approximately 65% occurring once; the ten biggest clones make up approximately 39%. The receptor's source is a male donor with HIV. V and J are TRBV11-2 and TRBJ1-2; 8 bases align to TRBD1. Sequenced input: cultured CD8+ T cells derived from PBMCs. In DNA, the CDR3 is TGTGCCTCGAGGGACAGGACATTGGCGGTCTTC. Translation: CASRDRTLAVF.